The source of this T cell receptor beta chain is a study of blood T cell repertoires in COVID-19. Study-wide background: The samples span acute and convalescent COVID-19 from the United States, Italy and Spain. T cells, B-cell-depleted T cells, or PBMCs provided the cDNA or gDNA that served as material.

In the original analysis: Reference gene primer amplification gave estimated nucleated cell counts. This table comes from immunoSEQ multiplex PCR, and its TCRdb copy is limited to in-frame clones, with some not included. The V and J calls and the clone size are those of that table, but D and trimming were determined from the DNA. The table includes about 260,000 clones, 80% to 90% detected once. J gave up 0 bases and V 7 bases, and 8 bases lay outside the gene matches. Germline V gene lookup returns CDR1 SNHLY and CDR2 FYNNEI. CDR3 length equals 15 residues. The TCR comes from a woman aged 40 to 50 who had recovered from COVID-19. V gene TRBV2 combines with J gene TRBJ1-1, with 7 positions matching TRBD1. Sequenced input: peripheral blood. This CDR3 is CASTPQGGLNTEAFF. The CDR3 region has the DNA TGTGCCAGCACTCCCCAGGGGGGATTGAACACTGAAGCTTTCTTT.